Below are 25 T cell receptor beta chains sequenced from a single sample in a study of CD8 T cells in Susac syndrome. When the RNA was reverse transcribed, random hexamers were used with an input of roughly 0.45 to 1 ug. One entry per CDR3 protein, called by TCRdb with MiXCR from the immunoSEQ multiplex PCR reads. The sample has some 190,000 distinct CDR3 sequences; 85% to 95% are singletons. The source material was CD4+ T cells from PBMCs. The source is a human donor in good health.

In its sample, this clonotype was seen once. This chain uses TRBV12-3 or TRBV12-4 with TRBJ1-6, with D perhaps TRBD1 (5 bases). This CDR3 region has 15 residues. V was cut by 7 bases and J by 6 bases, with 16 bases left in between. The CDR3 DNA is TGTGCCAGCACTTCGTCAGGTGGGGGTAATTCACCCCTCCACTTT. Amino acid sequence: CASTSSGGGNSPLHF.

J is TRBJ2-1 and V is TRBV28, with D tentatively TRBD2 (6 bases). V was shortened by 10 bases and J by 2 bases, with 9 bases between the two germline ends. Germline lookup yields CDR1 MDHEN and CDR2 SYDVKM. This CDR3 comprises 12 residues. The CDR3 here is CANSGPYNEQFF. CDR3 DNA sequence: TGTGCCAATAGCGGCCCCTACAATGAGCAGTTCTTC.

The rearrangement uses TRBV6-2 or TRBV6-3 and TRBJ2-7, with D perhaps TRBD2 (7 bases). CDR3 length: 17 amino acids. The germline CDR1 and CDR2 sequences are MNHEY and SVGEGT. The V end lost 0 bases, the J end lost 1 base, and 16 bases lay between the germline ends. The CDR3 spells CASSYSRGTTPSYEQYV. In nucleotides, the CDR3 is TGTGCCAGCAGTTACTCGCGGGGGACAACACCTTCCTACGAGCAGTACGTC.

The CDR3 DNA reads TGTGCCAGCAGTGAAGGTGTACGTCGGGAGACCCAGTACTTC. Its protein product is CASSEGVRRETQYF. V gene TRBV2 combines with J gene TRBJ2-5; D is unresolved. Germline V CDR1 and CDR2: SNHLY, FYNNEI. CDR3 length equals 14 residues. Trimming took off 1 base at V and 5 bases at J, with 11 bases between the two ends.

This clonotype was recorded only once. The CDR3 reads CASSYSRAYEQYF. The CDR3 nucleotides are TGTGCCAGCAGTTACTCCCGGGCCTACGAGCAGTACTTC. The chain uses TRBV6-5 and TRBJ2-7; D gene ambiguous. The ends were cut back, 0 bases at V and 2 bases at J, with 5 bases in the middle. The germline CDR1 and CDR2 sequences are MNHEY and SVGAGI. This CDR3 is 13 amino acids long.

The rearrangement uses TRBV18 and TRBJ1-5; D unclear. The germline V gene has CDR1 KGHSH and CDR2 LQKENI. The CDR3 consists of 16 residues. Trimming left V 0 bases short and J 6 bases short, with 15 bases between. The CDR3 region is CASSPPARRSTQPQHF. The DNA of the CDR3 is TGTGCCAGCTCACCACCGGCTAGGAGGTCGACTCAGCCCCAGCATTTT.

The chain links TRBV4-3 to TRBJ1-2; D gene unclear. This CDR3 comprises 14 residues. The germline V gene encodes CDR1 LGHNA and CDR2 YSLEER. Trimming removed 0 bases from V and 7 bases from J, with 12 bases in between. The CDR3 DNA follows: TGCGCCAGCAGCCAAGAGGCGGGGAATGTTGGCTACACCTTC. Translating it yields CASSQEAGNVGYTF.

The chain is built from TRBV29-1 and TRBJ1-2; the D is unclear. There are 13 residues in the CDR3. Germline V gene lookup returns CDR1 SQVTM and CDR2 ANQGSEA. The CDR3 DNA reads TGCACGGCCGCGCCTTCGGGGAACTATGGCTACACCTTC. Protein product: CTAAPSGNYGYTF. Complete variable domain (other parts from reference TRBV29-1 and TRBJ1-2): SAVISQKPSRDICQRGTSLTIQCQVDSQVTMMFWYRQQPGQSLTLIATANQGSEATYESGFVIDKFPISRPNLTFSTLTVSNMSPEDSSIYLCTAAPSGNYGYTFGSGTRLTVV.

The genes are TRBV15 and TRBJ2-1; 11 bases fit TRBD2. CDR1 and CDR2 from the germline V gene are LNHNV and YYDKDF (reference sequence). V was clipped by 6 bases and J by 7 bases; unmatched bases: 11. The CDR3 is made up of 16 amino acids. The chain's CDR3 is CATRGRGLAGGNEQFF. DNA for the CDR3: TGTGCCACCAGAGGGAGGGGGCTAGCGGGAGGTAATGAGCAGTTCTTC.

V usage is TRBV20-1 and J usage is TRBJ2-3, with 8 positions matching TRBD1. The CDR3 has 17 amino acids. The J segment lost 0 bases and the V segment lost 0 bases, leaving 8 bases of the junction unmatched. Per the germline V gene, CDR1 is DFQATT and CDR2 is SNEGSKA (reference sequence). CDR3 sequence (DNA): TGCAGTGCTAGAGATGCGGAGCGGACAGGGAGCACAGATACGCAGTATTTT. This translates into CSARDAERTGSTDTQYF.

The rearrangement links TRBV7-9 to TRBJ2-7; the match to TRBD2 covers 7 bases. CDR1 and CDR2 from the germline V gene are SEHNR and FQNEAQ (reference sequence). The length of the CDR3 is 13 residues. Losses at the gene ends were 5 bases for V and 5 bases for J; bases not matched to a gene: 6. CDR3 amino acids: CASSRGGGDEQYF. In nucleotides, the CDR3 is TGTGCCAGCAGCCGTGGGGGAGGGGACGAGCAGTACTTC.

J is TRBJ2-5 and V is TRBV3-1; D possibly corresponds to TRBD2 (5 bases). Between the trimmed V and J ends, which lost 0 bases and 2 bases, there was a span of 16 bases. The germline V gene encodes CDR1 LGHDT and CDR2 YNNKEL (reference sequence). CDR3 length: 17 amino acids. The CDR3 sequence is CASSQDKRRSGQETQYF. Here the CDR3 DNA reads TGTGCCAGCAGCCAAGATAAGAGGAGGAGCGGACAAGAGACCCAGTACTTC.

J is TRBJ2-3 and V is TRBV27; D is ambiguous. The V and J ends lost 5 bases and 8 bases respectively, with 14 bases between them. This CDR3 has 13 residues. Germline V lookup: CDR1 MNHEY, CDR2 SMNVEV (reference sequence). The CDR3 region is CASSLTNAPTQYF. The DNA of the CDR3 is TGTGCCAGCAGTCTCACTAACGCTCCTACGCAGTATTTT.

CDR3: CASSPLPQASSYNEQFF. The CDR3 nucleotides read TGTGCCAGCAGTCCCCTCCCCCAGGCGAGCTCCTACAATGAGCAGTTCTTC. The chain combines TRBV27 with TRBJ2-1; unclear D gene. Germline loops: CDR1 MNHEY, CDR2 SMNVEV (reference sequence). The CDR3 loop spans 17 amino acids. With 5 bases removed from V and 0 bases from J, the gap between germline ends came to 17 bases.

The chain uses TRBV20-1 and TRBJ1-2, with 9 positions matching TRBD1. This CDR3 comprises 13 residues. Germline lookup yields CDR1 DFQATT and CDR2 SNEGSKA (reference sequence). The CDR3 sequence: CSNPGQGEYGYTF. CDR3 in DNA: TGCAGCAACCCGGGACAGGGCGAGTATGGCTACACCTTC.

The chain employs TRBV29-1 and TRBJ2-1, with 7 bases aligning to TRBD1. The CDR3 spans 12 residues. After removal of 8 bases from V and 3 bases from J, the junction contained 4 bases not matched to a gene. The germline V gene encodes CDR1 SQVTM and CDR2 ANQGSEA. CDR3 loop: CSIGQDYNEQFF. The CDR3 nucleotides are TGCAGCATTGGACAGGACTACAATGAGCAGTTCTTC.

This clonotype was seen only a few times. The chain has TRBV25-1 and TRBJ2-5; TRBD2 matches at 7 bases. CDR1 and CDR2 (germline): MGHDK, SYGVNS. Trimming took 5 bases from V and 2 from J; bases not matched to a gene: 2. This CDR3 region has 13 residues. For the CDR3, the DNA is TGTGCCAGCAGTCGGGACTATCAAGAGACCCAGTACTTC. This gives the protein CASSRDYQETQYF.

This chain joins TRBV30 and TRBJ2-3; D is unresolved. The germline V gene encodes CDR1 GTSNPN and CDR2 SVGIG (reference sequence). CDR3 length: 14 amino acids. Trimming removed 4 bases from V and 3 bases from J, with 14 bases in between. As DNA, the CDR3 is TGTGCCTGGAAGAGCCTGGATGCGACAGATACGCAGTATTTT. Translated, it gives CAWKSLDATDTQYF.

Here the CDR3 DNA reads TGTGCCTGGGAAGGGACAGGGGACACCGGGGAGCTGTTTTTT. Protein product: CAWEGTGDTGELFF. This chain links TRBV30 with TRBJ2-2; 10 bases fit TRBD1. Germline lookup yields CDR1 GTSNPN and CDR2 SVGIG (reference sequence). Losses at the gene ends were 5 bases for V and 3 bases for J; bases not matched to a gene: 3. The CDR3 covers 14 residues.

The chain uses TRBV9 and TRBJ2-7; weak D call: TRBD1 (6 bases). The CDR3 contains 14 residues. The germline CDR1 and CDR2 sequences are SGDLS and YYNGEE. Trimming cost V 2 bases and J 0 bases, with 9 bases left between them. CDR3 sequence reads: CASSVLDSSYEQYF. The CDR3 coding sequence is TGTGCCAGCAGCGTCTTGGACAGCTCCTACGAGCAGTACTTC.

This chain connects TRBV28 to TRBJ2-1; 9 bases fit TRBD2. V was pared by 6 bases and J by 12 bases, with 12 bases of the junction left unmatched. CDR1 is MDHEN, CDR2 SYDVKM, per germline. The CDR3 is made up of 14 amino acids. The CDR3 nucleotides are TGTGCCAGCAGACCACAGGTAGCGGGAGTGGTGCAGTTCTTC. Its translation is CASRPQVAGVVQFF. The full variable domain, rest sourced from reference TRBV28 and TRBJ2-1, is DVKVTQSSRYLVKRTGEKVFLECVQDMDHENMFWYRQDPGLGLRLIYFSYDVKMKEKGDIPEGYSVSREKKERFSLILESASTNQTSMYLCASRPQVAGVVQFFGPGTRLTVL.

The V gene is TRBV3-1, the J gene TRBJ2-5, with D possibly matching TRBD2 (6 bases). Germline lookup yields CDR1 LGHDT and CDR2 YNNKEL (reference sequence). There are 16 residues in the CDR3. Trimming cost V 4 bases and J 5 bases, with 20 bases left between them. The CDR3 coding sequence is TGTGCCAGCAGCCCACCGGGGCAGGAGGCGGGGGAGACCCAGTACTTC. It translates to CASSPPGQEAGETQYF.

V and J are TRBV28 and TRBJ2-1; TRBD2 aligns across 12 bases. The CDR3 spans 13 residues. J lost 10 bases, V lost 5 bases, and 3 bases had no gene match. The germline V gene encodes CDR1 MDHEN and CDR2 SYDVKM. In DNA form, the CDR3 reads TGTGCCAGCAGTCAACTAGCGGGAGGAGAGCAGTTCTTC. This encodes CASSQLAGGEQFF.

The chain has TRBV20-1 and TRBJ2-5; tentative D call: TRBD1 (7 bases). The germline V gene encodes CDR1 DFQATT and CDR2 SNEGSKA (reference sequence). V lost 5 bases and J 5 bases, leaving 18 bases between the germline ends. The CDR3 spans 14 residues. The CDR3 region is CSAPRGDHTETQYF. CDR3 bases: TGCAGTGCTCCCAGGGGGGATCATACCGAGACCCAGTACTTC.

V is TRBV6-5 and J is TRBJ2-7; no definite D call. From germline, CDR1 is MNHEY and CDR2 SVGAGI. The CDR3 spans 15 residues. The V and J ends lost 0 bases and 3 bases respectively, with 12 bases between them. As DNA, the CDR3 is TGTGCCAGCAGTTACTCGAAAGGGCGTAACTACGAGCAGTACGTC. It codes for CASSYSKGRNYEQYV.